This T cell receptor (beta chain) appears in the sequencing data of a study of shared T cell receptors in the human thymus. With 1 base clipped from V and 2 bases from J, the junction kept 20 bases outside the gene matches. The CDR3 runs to 20 residues. Germline CDR1 is LNHNV and CDR2 is YYDKDF (reference sequence). Assay: immunoSEQ multiplex PCR; the TCRdb copy retains only in-frame clones and omits some. The data hold hundreds of thousands of clones, with around 87% observed a single time. These sequences were also reported in another study, on human thymus T cells. That investigation notes: It was healthy Finnish infants having corrective surgery for congenital heart defects who were the donors. Thymus tissue for the work was resected from patients undergoing corrective heart surgery. Both thymic and peripheral blood repertoires showed apparently biased V and J usage. Thymic repertoires of unrelated individuals were reported in related research to overlap highly.

Sequencing was carried out using thymocytes. V is TRBV15 and J is TRBJ2-7, with TRBD2 matching 7 bases. This receptor was identified in a boy under two years old with a congenital heart defect. CDR3 loop: CATSRGGVGGRVTFPYEQYF. CDR3 coding DNA: TGTGCCACCAGCAGAGGGGGGGTAGGCGGGAGAGTGACCTTTCCCTACGAGCAGTACTTC.